This passage covers 18 T cell receptor delta chains from one sample sequenced in a study of delta chains in infants with herpesvirus infections. TCR cDNA was made from PBMC RNA with gamma- and delta-chain-specific primers. TCRdb re-analyzed the RT-PCR reads via CATT. This sample has approximately 1,100 delta-chain clones, with about 43% found just once. The sequences come from peripheral blood, collected at time point 3 of longitudinal follow-up. The receptor set was obtained from a human donor who was a Ugandan infant, either HIV-exposed or HIV-unexposed (not recorded which).

The genes are TRAV36/DV7 and TRDJ1; 11 bases agree with TRDD3. Germline CDR1 and CDR2: VTNFRS and LTSSGIE (reference sequence). There are 18 residues in the CDR3. V trimming: 5 bases; J trimming: 4 bases; junction bases outside the gene matches: 19. CDR3 region: CAVRNPSILGDMGDKLIF. The CDR3, as DNA: TGTGCTGTTAGAAATCCCTCGATACTGGGGGATATGGGCGATAAACTCATCTTT.

In nucleotides, the CDR3 is TGTGCTCTTGGGGAATTTTTCCCGGGCGGGCCGTACACCGATAAACTCATCTTT. It specifies CALGEFFPGGPYTDKLIF. This chain links TRDV1 with TRDJ1; D gene uncertain. V lost 2 bases and J 0 bases, leaving 19 bases between the germline ends. Germline V gives CDR1 TSWWSYY, CDR2 QGS. The CDR3 runs 18 residues.

The J gene is TRDJ1, the V gene TRDV1; no definite D call. Germline assignment: CDR1 TSWWSYY and CDR2 QGS. The CDR3 length is 19 residues. V gave up 3 bases and J gave up 0 bases, with 23 bases separating them. CDR3 sequence reads: CALGDGTGGSLENTDKLIF. The CDR3 DNA reads as TGTGCTCTTGGGGACGGGACCGGAGGTTCCCTAGAAAACACCGATAAACTCATCTTT.

V gene TRDV1 combines with J gene TRDJ1, with 10 bases aligning to TRDD3. V was pared by 2 bases and J by 10 bases, with 25 bases of the junction left unmatched. The CDR3 contains 20 residues. From germline, CDR1 is TSWWSYY and CDR2 QGS. The CDR3, as DNA: TGTGCTCTTGGGGAAACCCGGCGGGTTCCTACGAAAGTCTGGGGGATAATACTCATCTTT. It codes for CALGETRRVPTKVWGIILIF.

The chain recombines TRDV1 with TRDJ2; D is possibly TRDD3 (5 bases). Trimming left V 4 bases short and J 0 bases short, with 30 bases between. The CDR3 spans 22 residues. Per the germline V gene, CDR1 is TSWWSYY and CDR2 is QGS. This CDR3 reads CALGAHSSLFTGGDSLTAQLFF. CDR3 in DNA: TGTGCTCTTGGGGCGCATTCTTCACTATTTACTGGTGGGGACTCTTTGACAGCACAACTCTTCTTT.

The chain employs TRDV1 and TRDJ1; 8 bases are shared with TRDD3. The CDR3 has 20 residues. The junction had 22 bases not matched to a gene; V was cut back by 7 bases and J by 0 bases. The germline V gene has CDR1 TSWWSYY and CDR2 QGS. CDR3 DNA: TGTGCTCTTGACTTCTTTTCGCCTGGGGGACGCGGGAAGTACACCGATAAACTCATCTTT. Translated, it gives CALDFFSPGGRGKYTDKLIF.

This clone was picked up a small number of times. The genes are TRDV2 and TRDJ2, with a weak D call TRDD3 (5 bases). The germline V gene has CDR1 GEAIGNYY and CDR2 EKD. V gave up 0 bases and J gave up 3 bases, with 13 bases separating them. The CDR3 spans 16 residues. The CDR3 loop is CACDTDERGLTAQLFF. The CDR3 DNA reads TGTGCCTGTGACACCGATGAAAGGGGGCTGACAGCACAACTCTTCTTT.

The chain combines TRDV1 with TRDJ1; 7 nucleotides match TRDD3. CDR3 length: 20 amino acids. V lost 0 bases, J lost 0 bases, and 16 bases stayed unmatched. CDR1 is TSWWSYY and CDR2 is QGS in the germline V gene. CDR3 bases: TGTGCTCTTGGGGAACTGTCAACTGGGGAATACCGGGCTCACACCGATAAACTCATCTTT. Amino acids: CALGELSTGEYRAHTDKLIF.

About this clone itself: This may arise from a read error, as a much more abundant clone is one base away. The CDR3 DNA is TGTGCTCTTGGACGGCAAGAGGTGACTGGGGACTTGTACACCGATAAACTCATCTTT. This codes for CALGRQEVTGDLYTDKLIF. The chain recombines TRDV1 with TRDJ1; TRDD3 matches 7 bases. The junction had 19 bases not matched to a gene; V was cut back by 6 bases and J by 0 bases. There are 19 residues in the CDR3. Germline CDR1 reads TSWWSYY; CDR2 reads QGS.

By its share, this clone is large. The CDR3, as DNA: TGTGCTCTTGGGGAACTTTGGGCCCATCTTCACAACTACTGGGGGATAGGTACCGATAAACTCATCTTT. Protein sequence: CALGELWAHLHNYWGIGTDKLIF. The V gene is TRDV1, the J gene TRDJ1; 11 bases fit TRDD3. V was clipped by 0 bases and J by 2 bases; unmatched bases: 23. The CDR3 extends over 23 amino acids. CDR1 and CDR2 from the germline V gene are TSWWSYY and QGS.

The gene calls are TRDV2 and TRDJ1; 7 positions match TRDD3. The V gene end was trimmed by 0 bases and the J gene end by 1 base; junction bases not matched to a gene: 10. Germline V gives CDR1 GEAIGNYY, CDR2 EKD. This CDR3 region has 17 residues. For the CDR3, the DNA is TGTGCCTGTGACACCGGGGTCCTGGGGGCCGCCACCGATAAACTCATCTTT. Translation: CACDTGVLGAATDKLIF.

V and J are TRDV1 and TRDJ1; either TRDD2 or TRDD3 may fit D (7 bases each). CDR1 is TSWWSYY and CDR2 is QGS in the germline V gene. This CDR3 comprises 25 residues. V dropped 2 bases and J dropped 2 bases, with 42 bases sitting between them. CDR3 loop: CALGEVCMKGLPERLGIGRTDKLIF. The CDR3 DNA reads TGTGCTCTTGGGGAAGTGTGCATGAAGGGCCTTCCTGAGAGGCTGGGGATAGGGCGGACCGATAAACTCATCTTT.

The CDR3 DNA reads TGTGCCTTCAGGATCTTCCTGAGTAGGGACATGTACACCGATAAACTCATCTTT. This translates into CAFRIFLSRDMYTDKLIF. The chain recombines TRDV3 with TRDJ1, with a weak D call TRDD2 (6 bases). Germline V CDR1 and CDR2: TVYSNPD, GDNSRS (reference sequence). The CDR3 totals 18 residues. V was trimmed by 3 bases and J by 0 bases, leaving 26 bases between them. Combining the CDR3 with reference TRDV3 and TRDJ1 gives the whole variable domain CDKVTQSSPDQTVASGSEVVLLCTYDTVYSNPDLFWYRIRPDYSFQFVFYGDNSRSEGADFTQGRFSVKHILTQKAFHLVISPVRTEDSATYYCAFRIFLSRDMYTDKLIFGKGTRVTVEP.

This rearrangement joins TRDV1 to TRDJ2; 8 bases map to TRDD3. V trimming: 0 bases; J trimming: 4 bases; junction bases outside the gene matches: 13. Germline CDR1 TSWWSYY, CDR2 QGS. CDR3 length: 19 amino acids. Here the CDR3 reads CALGELPEYWGLTTAQLFF. CDR3 in DNA: TGTGCTCTTGGGGAACTACCCGAATACTGGGGGTTAACGACAGCACAACTCTTCTTT.

This clone has a handful of counts. The chain joins TRDV3 to TRDJ1; 13 nucleotides line up with TRDD3. Per the germline V gene, CDR1 is TVYSNPD and CDR2 is GDNSRS (reference sequence). There are 18 residues in the CDR3. After removal of 1 base from V and 2 bases from J, the junction contained 13 bases not matched to a gene. In DNA, the CDR3 is TGTGCCTTTACCAACTGGGGGATACGACCTCGGGGGACCGATAAACTCATCTTT. Translating it yields CAFTNWGIRPRGTDKLIF.

The gene calls are TRDV1 and TRDJ1; a possible D gene is TRDD2 (6 bases). This CDR3 has 22 amino acids. The germline V and J ends were trimmed by 0 bases and 0 bases, with 29 bases remaining between them. Germline V gene sequence: CDR1 TSWWSYY, CDR2 QGS. The chain's CDR3 is CALGELILQTPWDRAYTDKLIF. CDR3 nucleotide sequence: TGTGCTCTTGGGGAACTCATCCTACAGACCCCCTGGGACCGAGCGTACACCGATAAACTCATCTTT.

The chain uses TRDV1 and TRDJ1, with TRDD3 identical over 10 bases. CDR3 length: 19 residues. CDR1 and CDR2 (germline): TSWWSYY, QGS. V shed 4 bases, J shed 0 bases, and the junction held 14 bases outside the gene matches. In DNA, the CDR3 is TGTGCTCTTGGGGTTCCCGGCTGGGGGATAGGATGGAACACCGATAAACTCATCTTT. Translated: CALGVPGWGIGWNTDKLIF.

The J gene is TRDJ1, the V gene TRDV1; TRDD2 matches at 9 bases. This CDR3 is 23 amino acids long. Trimming at V came to 0 bases and at J to 0 bases, leaving 23 bases not matched to a gene. Germline V gene sequence: CDR1 TSWWSYY, CDR2 QGS. The CDR3 region has the DNA TGTGCTCTTGGGGAACTCCCCCCTTCCTACACCGACTGGGAATCGGAATACACCGATAAACTCATCTTT. Its translation: CALGELPPSYTDWESEYTDKLIF.